This T cell receptor beta chain stems from a study of T-cell memory formation after mild COVID-19. One entry per CDR3 protein, called by TCRdb with MiXCR from the 5' RACE reads. Among some 300,000 distinct CDR3 sequences listed, approximately 19% were seen once. Points on this clonotype: Its antigen is not known.

Study findings and constraints: For second-wave clones that peaked at day 37, SARS-CoV-2 specificity went unverified.

Trimming removed 6 bases at V and 4 bases at J, with 9 bases between. CDR1 SGHVS and CDR2 FQNEAQ come from the germline V gene. This CDR3 comprises 12 residues. The source is a man aged 18-30 years who had mild COVID-19 (a few samples of this study predate the infection). Cell type and time point are not known. V is TRBV7-8 and J is TRBJ2-5, with no clear D. The sequencing input was PBMCs or a T cell subset sorted from them (not recorded which). CDR3 coding DNA: TGTGCCAGCAGGCTAAGCATAGAGACCCAGTACTTC. It translates to CASRLSIETQYF.